This entry lists 11 T cell receptor beta chains sequenced from one sample in a study of T cells after yellow fever vaccination. TCRdb reprocessed the 5' RACE reads with MiXCR, giving one entry per CDR3 protein. Here the sample spans 120,000 or so distinct CDR3 sequences, approximately 16% being singletons. The sample consisted of CD8+ T cells sorted from PBMCs, taken 5 days after the yellow fever booster vaccination. Receptors were obtained from a young man who received the YFV17D yellow fever vaccine.

The DNA for the CDR3 is TGTGCCAGCAGCTTGGACAGTTCCTACAATGAGCAGTTCTTC. Encoded protein: CASSLDSSYNEQFF. This chain joins TRBV5-6 and TRBJ2-1; D gene uncertain. Germline CDR1 reads SGHDT; CDR2 reads YYEEEE. CDR3 length: 14 amino acids. Trimming shortened V by 0 bases and J by 1 base, and 5 bases separated the two germline ends.

This clonotype was seen a few times. The J gene is TRBJ1-1, the V gene TRBV12-3 or TRBV12-4, with unresolved D. Trimming stripped 6 bases from V and 9 bases from J, with 20 bases between. The CDR3 is 14 residues long. CDR3 sequence: CASRSGGFHHKAFF. As DNA, the CDR3 is TGTGCCAGCAGGAGTGGAGGGTTCCACCACAAAGCTTTCTTT.

CDR3 sequence: CASSIIGNTGELFF. DNA of the CDR3: TGTGCCAGTAGTATAATAGGGAACACCGGGGAGCTGTTTTTT. The rearrangement joins TRBV19 to TRBJ2-2; D is ambiguous. V lost 2 bases to trimming and J lost 1 base, with 5 bases between them. The CDR3 consists of 14 residues. The germline V gene encodes CDR1 LNHDA and CDR2 SQIVND (reference sequence).

The rearrangement joins TRBV7-9 to TRBJ1-2; no definite D call. This CDR3 contains 16 residues. Trimming removed 4 bases from V and 7 bases from J, with 22 bases in between. Germline lookup yields CDR1 SEHNR and CDR2 FQNEAQ (reference sequence). The CDR3 DNA reads TGTGCCAGCAGCTCCTCGAGTCGATCCGGTTCCTTTGGCTACACCTTC. Translated: CASSSSSRSGSFGYTF.

Points on this clonotype: The junction departs from the called germline gene at one end, perhaps through a read error. The V and J genes are TRBV27 and TRBJ2-6; tentatively, D is TRBD1 (5 bases). There are 13 residues in the CDR3. Germline V gene sequence: CDR1 MNHEY, CDR2 SMNVEV (reference sequence). CDR3 sequence reads: CASSLLGVNVLTF. The CDR3 bases are TGTGCCAGCAGTCTGTTAGGGGTCAACGTCCTGACTTTC. Full variable domain (rest looked up from reference TRBV27 and TRBJ2-6): EAQVTQNPRYLITVTGKKLTVTCSQNMNHEYMSWYRQDPGLGLRQIYYSMNVEVTDKGDVPEGYKVSRKEKRNFPLILESPSPNQTSLYFCASSLLGVNVLTFGAGSRLTVL.

This clonotype was recorded a few times. J is TRBJ2-7 and V is TRBV27; possibly TRBD2 for D (5 bases). Germline values: CDR1 MNHEY, CDR2 SMNVEV (reference sequence). V was pared by 3 bases and J by 6 bases, with 12 bases between. The CDR3 has 13 amino acids. The CDR3 DNA reads TGTGCCAGCAGTTTTGGGCGGGCCTCCGAGCAGTACGTC. It is translated as CASSFGRASEQYV.

This clonotype was counted at least ten times. The J gene is TRBJ1-6, the V gene TRBV27, with D uncertain. In germline, CDR1 is MNHEY, CDR2 SMNVEV (reference sequence). V was shortened by 0 bases and J by 9 bases, with 9 bases between the two germline ends. The CDR3 consists of 14 residues. CDR3 residues: CASSLSGPGSPLHF. CDR3 sequence (DNA): TGTGCCAGCAGTTTATCGGGCCCAGGTTCACCCCTCCACTTT.

The rearrangement joins TRBV10-3 to TRBJ1-1; D is unresolved. V lost 7 bases and J lost 2, with 11 bases in between. The CDR3 totals 13 residues. Germline V gene data show CDR1 as ENHRY and CDR2 as SYGVKD. The CDR3 region has the DNA TGTGCCATCACGTCCGGGGATAACACTGAAGCTTTCTTT. As protein: CAITSGDNTEAFF.

This clonotype occurred a few times. This chain links TRBV6-2 or TRBV6-3 with TRBJ2-3; the D gene is possibly TRBD2 (6 bases). Germline CDR1 is MNHEY and CDR2 is SVGEGT. This CDR3 contains 11 residues. Trimming took 5 bases from V and 10 from J, leaving 10 bases between them. The CDR3 spells CASSRLEAQYF. Written as DNA, the CDR3 is TGTGCCAGCAGTCGACTAGAAGCGCAGTATTTT.

The chain couples TRBV5-5 to TRBJ1-4, with 7 bases matching TRBD1. Germline lookup yields CDR1 SGHKS and CDR2 YYEKEE (reference sequence). Trimming removed 4 bases from V and 5 bases from J; junction bases left unmatched: 8. The CDR3 is 15 residues long. The CDR3 DNA is TGTGCCAGCAGCGGGACGACAGGGTGGAATGAAAAACTGTTTTTT. It translates to CASSGTTGWNEKLFF. Looking up the rest from reference TRBV5-5 and TRBJ1-4 gives the full variable domain: DAGVTQSPTHLIKTRGQQVTLRCSPISGHKSVSWYQQVLGQGPQFIFQYYEKEERGRGNFPDRFSARQFPNYSSELNVNALLLGDSALYLCASSGTTGWNEKLFFGSGTQLSVL.

The rearrangement links TRBV7-9 to TRBJ1-5, with D uncertain. From germline, CDR1 is SEHNR and CDR2 FQNEAQ (reference sequence). The CDR3 is 12 residues long. V was clipped by 4 bases and J by 4 bases, with 5 bases between them. Here the CDR3 reads CASSSQNQPQHF. The DNA of the CDR3 is TGTGCCAGCAGCTCCCAGAATCAGCCCCAGCATTTT.